This T cell receptor (beta chain) was identified during a study of identical twins. General observations from the study: Memory repertoires lacked the insertion deficit that abundant cord blood beta clonotypes showed.

Of note for this clonotype: Its antigen is currently unknown.

TCRdb recomputed calls from the 5' RACE reads with MiXCR, one row per CDR3 protein. The sample has some 710,000 distinct CDR3 sequences; around 6% are singletons. This CDR3 contains 15 residues. V dropped 3 bases and J dropped 0 bases, with 14 bases sitting between them. Looked up from germline, CDR1 is DFQATT and CDR2 is SNEGSKA (reference sequence). This TCR derives from a man younger than 35 in good health. The gene calls are TRBV20-1 and TRBJ1-1; no definite D call. Sequencing input: naive T cells sorted from blood. The CDR3 loop is CSARELYDMNTEAFF. The DNA of the CDR3 is TGCAGTGCTAGGGAATTGTACGACATGAACACTGAAGCTTTCTTT.